The subject of this entry is one T cell receptor beta chain. Assay: immunoSEQ multiplex PCR; the TCRdb copy retains only in-frame clones and omits some. The sample shows some 580,000 clones, roughly 97% of them seen only once. Healthy HIV-negative adults without recent acute infections or vaccinations served as donors. This sample is drawn from a study of shared clonotypes between healthy human individuals. On the study more broadly: Aged between 18 and 49, the donors were two women and three men.

Trimming removed 5 bases from V and 0 bases from J; junction bases left unmatched: 10. This CDR3 contains 16 residues. Germline loops: CDR1 MDHEN, CDR2 SYDVKM. The sample comprised naive CD4+ T cells sorted from blood. Subset here: CD45RA+ positively selected. This clonotype originated in a woman aged 25 to 39 in good health. The J gene is TRBJ2-7, the V gene TRBV28; 7 nucleotides line up with TRBD1. This CDR3 reads CASSVGQETRSYEQYF. The CDR3 DNA sequence: TGTGCCAGCAGTGTCGGACAGGAGACGCGCTCCTACGAGCAGTACTTC. The whole variable domain, remainder taken from reference TRBV28 and TRBJ2-7, is DVKVTQSSRYLVKRTGEKVFLECVQDMDHENMFWYRQDPGLGLRLIYFSYDVKMKEKGDIPEGYSVSREKKERFSLILESASTNQTSMYLCASSVGQETRSYEQYFGPGTRLTVT.